The clone carrying this T cell receptor (beta chain) was detected ten times or more. Its antigen is still unknown. This record belongs to a study of regulatory T cells in long-lasting Graves disease. Germline CDR1 is SGHVS and CDR2 is FQNEAQ. The germline V and J ends were trimmed by 1 base and 2 bases, with 11 bases remaining between them. The CDR3 spans 15 residues. Time point specified: newly diagnosed GD, antithyroid drugs for less than 3 months. From RNA extracted from PBMCs, the TCR library was made. Study results and limitations: Favored gene segments in persistent disease were TRBV28, TRBJ1-2 and TRBJ2-5.

For TCR beta, libraries came from iRepertoire HTBI primers and Arm-PCR of CDR3 regions. One entry per CDR3 protein results from TCRdb running MiXCR on the multiplex PCR reads. The table has roughly 360,000 distinct CDR3 sequences, approximately 12% seen once. These records were also assigned to another study, of T cells in Graves' hyperthyroidism and ophthalmopathy.

The sample consisted of peripheral blood mononuclear cells (PBMCs), taken at new diagnosis, from a patient treated with antithyroid drugs. The clonotype comes from a woman between 18 and 30 years old with Graves disease. V usage is TRBV7-8 and J usage is TRBJ1-2, with D perhaps matching TRBD1 (5 bases). Written as DNA, the CDR3 is TGTGCCAGCAGCTTAGGGCCAGGGATCAACTATGGCTACACCTTC. Residues: CASSLGPGINYGYTF.